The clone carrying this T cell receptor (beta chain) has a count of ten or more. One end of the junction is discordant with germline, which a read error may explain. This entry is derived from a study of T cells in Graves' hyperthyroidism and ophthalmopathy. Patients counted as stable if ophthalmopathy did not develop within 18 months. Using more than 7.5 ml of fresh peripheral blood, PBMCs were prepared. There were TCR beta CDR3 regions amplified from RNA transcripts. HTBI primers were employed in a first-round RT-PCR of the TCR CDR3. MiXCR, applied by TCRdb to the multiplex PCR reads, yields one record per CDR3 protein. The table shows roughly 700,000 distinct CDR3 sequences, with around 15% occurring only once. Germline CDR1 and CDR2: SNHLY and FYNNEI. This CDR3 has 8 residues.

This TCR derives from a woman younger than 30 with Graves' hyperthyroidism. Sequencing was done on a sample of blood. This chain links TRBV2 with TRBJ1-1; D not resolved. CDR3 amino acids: CASRDGVF. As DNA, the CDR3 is TGTGCCAGCAGGGACGGGGTCTTT.